The 5 T cell receptor beta chains presented below share a single source sample, sequenced in a study of regulatory T cells in long-lasting Graves disease. Documented time point: newly diagnosed GD, antithyroid drugs for less than 3 months. Isolated PBMC RNA provided the starting material for the TCR library. Arm-PCR of CDR3 regions and iRepertoire HTBI primers were the basis on which TCR beta libraries were built. One entry per CDR3 protein results from TCRdb running MiXCR on the multiplex PCR reads. The sample carries approximately 460,000 distinct CDR3 sequences, over 15% recorded once. These data were also reused for a study on T cells in Graves' hyperthyroidism and ophthalmopathy.

The source was peripheral blood mononuclear cells (PBMCs), collected at new diagnosis, from a patient treated with antithyroid drugs. The receptors shown here come from a woman in her twenties or thirties with Graves disease.

This clonotype was seen repeatedly, ten times or more. This sequence joins TRBV10-3 and TRBJ2-2; D tentatively fits TRBD1 or TRBD2 (5 bases each). Germline values: CDR1 ENHRY, CDR2 SYGVKD. This CDR3 comprises 16 residues. Trimming stripped 5 bases from V and 3 bases from J, with 16 bases between. Written as DNA, the CDR3 is TGTGCCATCAGTCCTAGTGGGGCGCGGGACACCGGGGAGCTGTTTTTT. Amino acids: CAISPSGARDTGELFF.

The table lists this clonotype with a few counts. The V call is TRBV19, the J call TRBJ2-7; D not resolved. V gave up 6 bases and J gave up 2 bases, with 14 bases separating them. The CDR3 contains 14 residues. Germline V gene sequence: CDR1 LNHDA, CDR2 SQIVND (reference sequence). The CDR3 is CASSLLGETYEQYF. CDR3 in DNA: TGTGCCAGTAGCCTCCTAGGAGAGACCTACGAGCAGTACTTC.

This clonotype has at least ten counts. This sequence joins TRBV30 and TRBJ2-3; TRBD2 matches 9 bases. Germline CDR1 GTSNPN, CDR2 SVGIG (reference sequence). With V trimmed by 4 bases and J by 5 bases, 7 bases remained unmatched. The CDR3 contains 14 residues. The CDR3 spells CAWKRAGGIDTQYF. The CDR3 DNA reads as TGTGCCTGGAAGAGGGCGGGAGGGATAGATACGCAGTATTTT.

V usage is TRBV15 and J usage is TRBJ2-2; 7 bases map to TRBD1. The CDR3 spans 17 residues. V lost 5 bases and J lost 0; bases outside the gene matches: 9. Germline CDR1 and CDR2: LNHNV and YYDKDF (reference sequence). CDR3 coding DNA: TGTGCCACCAGCCTAGGGGGCTTAGGGACGAACACCGGGGAGCTGTTTTTT. Encoded protein: CATSLGGLGTNTGELFF.

This clonotype was counted a single time. A read error may explain this, as a much larger clone is one base away. V and J are TRBV7-3 and TRBJ2-3, with a weak D call TRBD2 (6 bases). V gave up 3 bases and J gave up 5 bases, with 12 bases separating them. The CDR3 spans 14 residues. The germline V gene has CDR1 SGHTA and CDR2 FQGTGA. CDR3 sequence reads: CASSFGTRGDTQYF. CDR3 DNA: TGTGCCAGCAGCTTTGGGACTCGAGGAGATACGCAGTATTTT.